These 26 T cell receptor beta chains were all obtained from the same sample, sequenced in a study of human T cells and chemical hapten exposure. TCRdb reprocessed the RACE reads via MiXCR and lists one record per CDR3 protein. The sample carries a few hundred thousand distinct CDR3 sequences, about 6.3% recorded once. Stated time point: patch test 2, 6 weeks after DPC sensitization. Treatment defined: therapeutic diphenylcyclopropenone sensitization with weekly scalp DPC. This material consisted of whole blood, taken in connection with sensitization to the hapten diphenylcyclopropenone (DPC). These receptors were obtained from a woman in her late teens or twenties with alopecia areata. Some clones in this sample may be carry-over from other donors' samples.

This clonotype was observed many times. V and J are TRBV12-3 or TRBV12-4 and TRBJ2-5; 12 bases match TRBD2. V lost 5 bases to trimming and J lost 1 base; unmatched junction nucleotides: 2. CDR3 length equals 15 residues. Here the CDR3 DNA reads TGTGCCAGCAGTGGACTAGCGGGGACCCAAGAGACCCAGTACTTC. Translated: CASSGLAGTQETQYF.

CDR3 loop: CASSPDEGAPNYGYTF. CDR3 DNA sequence: TGTGCCAGCAGCCCGGACGAGGGGGCTCCTAACTATGGCTACACCTTC. J is TRBJ1-2 and V is TRBV27, with 7 bases fitting TRBD1. V dropped 6 bases and J dropped 0; count of bases not matched to a gene: 10. This CDR3 is 16 amino acids long. The V gene's germline CDR1 is MNHEY and CDR2 SMNVEV (reference sequence).

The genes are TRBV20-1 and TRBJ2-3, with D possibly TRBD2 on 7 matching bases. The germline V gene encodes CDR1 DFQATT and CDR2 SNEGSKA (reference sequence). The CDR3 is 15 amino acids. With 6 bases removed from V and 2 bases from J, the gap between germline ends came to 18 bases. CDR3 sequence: CSAPRAGAPTDTQYF. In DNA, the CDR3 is TGCAGTGCCCCCCGGGCGGGGGCCCCCACAGATACGCAGTATTTT.

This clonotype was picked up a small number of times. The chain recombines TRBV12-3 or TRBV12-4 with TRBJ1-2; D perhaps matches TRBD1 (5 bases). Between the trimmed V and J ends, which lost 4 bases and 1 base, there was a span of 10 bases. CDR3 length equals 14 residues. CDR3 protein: CASSSQGLNYGYTF. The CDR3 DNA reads TGTGCCAGCAGTTCCCAGGGCCTTAACTATGGCTACACCTTC.

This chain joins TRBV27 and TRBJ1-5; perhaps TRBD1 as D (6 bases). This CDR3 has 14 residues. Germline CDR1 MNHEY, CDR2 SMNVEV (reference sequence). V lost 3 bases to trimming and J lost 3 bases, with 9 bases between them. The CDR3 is CASSFRGVNQPQHF. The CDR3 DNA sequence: TGTGCCAGCAGTTTTAGGGGGGTCAATCAGCCCCAGCATTTT.

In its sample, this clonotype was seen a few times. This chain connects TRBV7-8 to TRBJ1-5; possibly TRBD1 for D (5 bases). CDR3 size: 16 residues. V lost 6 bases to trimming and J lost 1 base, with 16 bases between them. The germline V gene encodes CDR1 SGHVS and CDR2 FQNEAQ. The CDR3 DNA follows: TGTGCCAGCAGTTTGGAGGGGCGCGGAAGCAATCAGCCCCAGCATTTT. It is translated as CASSLEGRGSNQPQHF. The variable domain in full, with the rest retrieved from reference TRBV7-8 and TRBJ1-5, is GAGVSQSPRYKVAKRGQDVALRCDPISGHVSLFWYQQALGQGPEFLTYFQNEAQLDKSGLPSDRFFAERPEGSVSTLKIQRTQQEDSAVYLCASSLEGRGSNQPQHFGDGTRLSIL.

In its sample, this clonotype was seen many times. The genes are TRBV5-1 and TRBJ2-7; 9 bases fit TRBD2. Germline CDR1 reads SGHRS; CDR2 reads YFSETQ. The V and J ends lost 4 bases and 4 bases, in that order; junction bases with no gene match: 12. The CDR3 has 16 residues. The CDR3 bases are TGCGCCAGCAGCCTCCCCGCACAGCGGGGGGATTACGAGCAGTACTTC. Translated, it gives CASSLPAQRGDYEQYF.

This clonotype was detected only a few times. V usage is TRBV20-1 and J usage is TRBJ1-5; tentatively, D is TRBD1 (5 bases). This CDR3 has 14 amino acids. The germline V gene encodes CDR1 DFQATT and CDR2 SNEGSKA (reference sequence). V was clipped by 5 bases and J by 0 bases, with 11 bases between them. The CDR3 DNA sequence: TGCAGTGCTTCCGACAGCAATAGCAATCAGCCCCAGCATTTT. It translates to CSASDSNSNQPQHF.

The chain's CDR3 is CASSADTETQYF. The CDR3 DNA follows: TGTGCCAGCAGTGCGGACACAGAGACCCAGTACTTC. The chain employs TRBV6-5 and TRBJ2-5; the D gene is possibly TRBD1 (5 bases). This CDR3 has 12 amino acids. The germline gives CDR1 MNHEY, CDR2 SVGAGI. V was pared by 5 bases and J by 4 bases, with 8 bases between.

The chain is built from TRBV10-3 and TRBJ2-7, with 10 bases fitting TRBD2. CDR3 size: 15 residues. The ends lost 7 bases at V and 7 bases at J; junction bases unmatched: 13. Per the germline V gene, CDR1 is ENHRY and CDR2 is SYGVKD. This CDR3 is CAITESQRGGLEQYF. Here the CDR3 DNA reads TGTGCCATCACCGAGAGCCAGCGGGGGGGCCTGGAGCAGTACTTC.

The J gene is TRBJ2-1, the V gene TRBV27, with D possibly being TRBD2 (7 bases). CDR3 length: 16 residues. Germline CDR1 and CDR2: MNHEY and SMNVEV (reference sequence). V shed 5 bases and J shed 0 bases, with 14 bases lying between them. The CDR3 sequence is CASSHYGGRSYNEQFF. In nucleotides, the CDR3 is TGTGCCAGCAGTCACTACGGGGGGCGCTCCTACAATGAGCAGTTCTTC.

The CDR3 is CASSHYPRGGAFF. The CDR3 DNA sequence: TGTGCCAGCAGCCATTACCCCCGTGGGGGCGCTTTCTTT. This chain uses TRBV3-1 with TRBJ1-1; tentative D call: TRBD1 (6 bases). V lost 3 bases, J lost 11 bases, and 16 bases lay in between. The germline V gene has CDR1 LGHDT and CDR2 YNNKEL (reference sequence). The CDR3 is 13 residues long.

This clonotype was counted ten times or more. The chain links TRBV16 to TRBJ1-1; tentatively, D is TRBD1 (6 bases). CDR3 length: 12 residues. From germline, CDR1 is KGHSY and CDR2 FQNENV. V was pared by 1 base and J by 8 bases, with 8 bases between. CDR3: CASSQWGGEAFF. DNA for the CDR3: TGTGCCAGCAGCCAATGGGGGGGCGAAGCTTTCTTT. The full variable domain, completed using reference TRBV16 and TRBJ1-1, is GEEVAQTPKHLVRGEGQKAKLYCAPIKGHSYVFWYQQVLKNEFKFLISFQNENVFDETGMPKERFSAKCLPNSPCSLEIQATKLEDSAVYFCASSQWGGEAFFGQGTRLTVV.

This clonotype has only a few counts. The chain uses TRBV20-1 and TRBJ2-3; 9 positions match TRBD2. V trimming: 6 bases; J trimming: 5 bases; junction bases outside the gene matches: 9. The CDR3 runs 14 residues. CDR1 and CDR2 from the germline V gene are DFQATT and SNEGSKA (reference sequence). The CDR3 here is CSARLAGGRDTQYF. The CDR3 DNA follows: TGCAGTGCCCGTCTGGCGGGGGGGCGAGATACGCAGTATTTT.

Here the CDR3 DNA reads TGTGCCAGCAGTGGACTAGTCGAAGGAGATACGCAGTATTTT. It is translated as CASSGLVEGDTQYF. The chain employs TRBV6-1 and TRBJ2-3; D may be TRBD2 (6 bases). V was pared by 4 bases and J by 5 bases, with 13 bases between. This CDR3 has 14 amino acids. Germline CDR1 and CDR2: MNHNS and SASEGT.

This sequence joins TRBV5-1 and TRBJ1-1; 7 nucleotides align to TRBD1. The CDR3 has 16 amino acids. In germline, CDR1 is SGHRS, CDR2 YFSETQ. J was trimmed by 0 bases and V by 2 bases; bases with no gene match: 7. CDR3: CASSLQGNRVNTEAFF. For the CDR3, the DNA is TGCGCCAGCAGCTTACAGGGGAATAGGGTGAACACTGAAGCTTTCTTT.

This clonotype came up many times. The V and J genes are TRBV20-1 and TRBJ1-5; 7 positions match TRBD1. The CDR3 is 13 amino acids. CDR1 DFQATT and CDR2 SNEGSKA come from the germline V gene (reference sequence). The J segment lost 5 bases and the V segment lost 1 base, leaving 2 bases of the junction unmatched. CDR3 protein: CSARGQGDQPQHF. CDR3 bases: TGCAGTGCTAGAGGGCAGGGGGATCAGCCCCAGCATTTT.

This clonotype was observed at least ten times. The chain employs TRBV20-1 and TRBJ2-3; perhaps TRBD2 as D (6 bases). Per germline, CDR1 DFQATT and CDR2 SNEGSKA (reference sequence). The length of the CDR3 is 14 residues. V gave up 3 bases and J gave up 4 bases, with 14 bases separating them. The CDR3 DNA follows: TGCAGTGCTAGGGGGGGTGCTGGGTCAGATACGCAGTATTTT. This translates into CSARGGAGSDTQYF.

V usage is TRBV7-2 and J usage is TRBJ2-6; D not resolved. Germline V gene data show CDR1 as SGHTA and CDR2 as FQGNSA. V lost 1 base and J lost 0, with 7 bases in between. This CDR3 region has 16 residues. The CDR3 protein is CASSLVQFSGANVLTF. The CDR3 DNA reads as TGTGCCAGCAGCTTAGTACAGTTCTCTGGGGCCAACGTCCTGACTTTC.

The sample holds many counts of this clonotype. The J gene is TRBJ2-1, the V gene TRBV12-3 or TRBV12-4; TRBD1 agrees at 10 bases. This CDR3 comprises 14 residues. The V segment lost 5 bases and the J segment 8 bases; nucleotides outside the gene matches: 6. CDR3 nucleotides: TGTGCCAGCAGTCCCGGGACAGGGGAGTATGAGCAGTTCTTC. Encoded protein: CASSPGTGEYEQFF.

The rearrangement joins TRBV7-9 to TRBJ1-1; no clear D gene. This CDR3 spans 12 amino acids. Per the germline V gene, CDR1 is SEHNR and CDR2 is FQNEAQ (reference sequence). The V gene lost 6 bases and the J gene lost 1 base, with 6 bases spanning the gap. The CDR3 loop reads CASRFPNTEAFF. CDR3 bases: TGTGCCAGCAGGTTTCCGAACACTGAAGCTTTCTTT.

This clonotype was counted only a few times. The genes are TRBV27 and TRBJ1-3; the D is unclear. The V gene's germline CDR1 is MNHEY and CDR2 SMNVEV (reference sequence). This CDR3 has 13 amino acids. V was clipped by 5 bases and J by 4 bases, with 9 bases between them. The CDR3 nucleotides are TGTGCCAGCAGTCCGATCAGCGGAAACACCATATATTTT. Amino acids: CASSPISGNTIYF.

The CDR3 spells CASSLSRGQPEAFF. CDR3 sequence (DNA): TGTGCCAGCAGCCTATCCCGGGGACAGCCAGAAGCTTTCTTT. This chain connects TRBV7-2 to TRBJ1-1, with 7 bases fitting TRBD1. The CDR3 loop spans 14 amino acids. The V gene end was trimmed by 5 bases and the J gene end by 8 bases; junction bases not matched to a gene: 11. Germline V gives CDR1 SGHTA, CDR2 FQGNSA. Based on the CDR3 plus reference TRBV7-2 and TRBJ1-1, the full variable domain is GAGVSQSPSNKVTEKGKDVELRCDPISGHTALYWYRQSLGQGLEFLIYFQGNSAPDKSGLPSDRFSAERTGGSVSTLTIQRTQQEDSAVYLCASSLSRGQPEAFFGQGTRLTVV.

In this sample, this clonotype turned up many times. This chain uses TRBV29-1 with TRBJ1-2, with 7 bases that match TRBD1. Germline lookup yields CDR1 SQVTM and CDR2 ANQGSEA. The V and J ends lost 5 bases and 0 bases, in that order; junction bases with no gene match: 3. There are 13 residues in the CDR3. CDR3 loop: CSVSQGTNYGYTF. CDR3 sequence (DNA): TGCAGCGTTTCACAGGGGACTAACTATGGCTACACCTTC.

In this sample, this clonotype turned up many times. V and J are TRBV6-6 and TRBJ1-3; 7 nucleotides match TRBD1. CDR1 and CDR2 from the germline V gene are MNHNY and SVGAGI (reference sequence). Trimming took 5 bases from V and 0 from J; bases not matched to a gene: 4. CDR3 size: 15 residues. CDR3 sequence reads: CASSMGQSSGNTIYF. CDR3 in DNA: TGTGCCAGCAGTATGGGACAGTCCTCTGGAAACACCATATATTTT.

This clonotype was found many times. The DNA of the CDR3 is TGTGCCAGCAGTTACTCAGCTGGGGTTAATTCACCCCTCCACTTT. This gives the protein CASSYSAGVNSPLHF. The chain combines TRBV6-6 with TRBJ1-6; D gene ambiguous. Germline V gives CDR1 MNHNY, CDR2 SVGAGI (reference sequence). This CDR3 comprises 15 residues. Trimming took 0 bases from V and 6 from J, leaving 9 bases between them.